A selection of T cell receptor beta chains follows, all from one sample in a study of cytomegalovirus exposure and HLA in healthy donors. Generated by immunoSEQ multiplex PCR, the TCRdb table keeps only in-frame clones and is missing some. In the table there are around 200,000 clones, around 81% of which are singletons. Sequencing was performed on PBMCs. The receptors derive from a man aged 25-45 years in good health and CMV-seronegative. CDR3s include the opening cysteine and the closing phenylalanine or tryptophan. The order of the fields is CDR3 DNA, CDR3 protein, clone size, V gene, J gene, D gene. The D gene is left open where the match is weak. Clone size is not always given. Where it is, it says once, few, many or a class for expanded clones.

CDR3 DNA: TGTGCCAGCAGTGAAACCCGGGGGGCGAATGGCTACACCTTC; CDR3 protein: CASSETRGANGYTF; clone size: -; V gene: TRBV25-1; J gene: TRBJ1-2; D gene: -
CDR3 DNA: TGTGCCTGGAGTTCCGGGACAGGGGGGTCCTATAATTCACCCCTCCACTTT; CDR3 protein: CAWSSGTGGSYNSPLHF; clone size: -; V gene: TRBV30; J gene: TRBJ1-6; D gene: TRBD1
CDR3 DNA: TGTGCCAGCAGCTTGGCAATTAGCGGGGTAAAGAGTCGGGAGACCCAGTACTTC; CDR3 protein: CASSLAISGVKSRETQYF; clone size: -; V gene: TRBV5-6; J gene: TRBJ2-5; D gene: TRBD2
CDR3 DNA: TGTGCCAGCAGTTACACCGGGAGCTCCTACAATGAGCAGTTCTTC; CDR3 protein: CASSYTGSSYNEQFF; clone size: -; V gene: TRBV6-5; J gene: TRBJ2-1; D gene: -
CDR3 DNA: TGTGCGATGTCCCTGAGGGCAGGGGCGGGCGAGCAGTACTTC; CDR3 protein: CAMSLRAGAGEQYF; clone size: once; V gene: TRBV2; J gene: TRBJ2-7; D gene: -
CDR3 DNA: TGTGCCAGCAGCGTAGGAGGTCACACTGAAGCTTTCTTT; CDR3 protein: CASSVGGHTEAFF; clone size: -; V gene: TRBV9; J gene: TRBJ1-1; D gene: -
CDR3 DNA: TGTGCCAGCAGTTTGAGACAGGGGAGCACTGAAGCTTTCTTT; CDR3 protein: CASSLRQGSTEAFF; clone size: -; V gene: TRBV28; J gene: TRBJ1-1; D gene: TRBD1
CDR3 DNA: TGTGCCAGCAGCCGTATGGGCTCTTTGAACACTGAAGCTTTCTTT; CDR3 protein: CASSRMGSLNTEAFF; clone size: -; V gene: TRBV4-2; J gene: TRBJ1-1; D gene: -
CDR3 DNA: TGTGCCAGCAGTTTATCCGCGGTCGTCTCCTACAATGAGCAGTTCTTC; CDR3 protein: CASSLSAVVSYNEQFF; clone size: -; V gene: TRBV6-5; J gene: TRBJ2-1; D gene: -
CDR3 DNA: TGTGCCAGTAGTATACGGACTAGCGGCACCGGGGAGCTGTTTTTT; CDR3 protein: CASSIRTSGTGELFF; clone size: few; V gene: TRBV19; J gene: TRBJ2-2; D gene: TRBD2
CDR3 DNA: TGTGCCAGCAGCCAGGGACTAGCGGGAGGCCACAATGAGCAGTTCTTC; CDR3 protein: CASSQGLAGGHNEQFF; clone size: -; V gene: TRBV11-3; J gene: TRBJ2-1; D gene: TRBD2